The 9 T cell receptor beta chains listed next were all sequenced from one sample in a study of technical replicates of blood from four donors. Some clones are missing from TCRdb's copy, which holds only in-frame ones; the method was immunoSEQ multiplex PCR. Altogether some 64,000 clones are present, about 96% being singletons, with the ten largest covering approximately 0.21%. The material sequenced was T cells isolated from PBMCs. The receptor set was obtained from a human donor in good health.

The chain has TRBV5-1 and TRBJ2-5; TRBD2 aligns across 7 bases. This CDR3 spans 15 amino acids. The trim removed 7 bases at V and 4 bases at J, leaving 13 bases unmatched. Germline V lookup: CDR1 SGHRS, CDR2 YFSETQ. The CDR3 DNA is TGCGCCAGCCAAAAAACTGAGCGGGGATCAGAGACCCAGTACTTC. Translation: CASQKTERGSETQYF.

This clone is a singleton in its sample. J is TRBJ1-2 and V is TRBV5-1; D gene unclear. The V end lost 1 base, the J end lost 8 bases, and 9 bases lay between the germline ends. Per the germline V gene, CDR1 is SGHRS and CDR2 is YFSETQ. The CDR3 is made up of 12 amino acids. The CDR3 DNA is TGCGCCAGCAGCTTGCCGGGAATCGGCTACACCTTC. Translated: CASSLPGIGYTF.

This chain links TRBV7-9 with TRBJ2-1; D ambiguous. This CDR3 has 13 residues. Trimming stripped 1 base from V and 6 bases from J, with 7 bases between. CDR1 and CDR2 (germline): SEHNR, FQNEAQ (reference sequence). The CDR3 sequence: CASSLGLLNEQFF. Written as DNA, the CDR3 is TGTGCCAGCAGCTTAGGTCTACTCAATGAGCAGTTCTTC.

The chain is built from TRBV5-1 and TRBJ2-3; tentative D call: TRBD1 (7 bases). Germline CDR1 reads SGHRS; CDR2 reads YFSETQ. The V end lost 7 bases, the J end lost 2 bases, and 14 bases lay between the germline ends. CDR3 length: 14 residues. CDR3 loop: CASRAGGNTDTQYF. In DNA, the CDR3 is TGCGCCAGCCGGGCAGGGGGGAACACAGATACGCAGTATTTT.

The chain carries TRBV29-1 and TRBJ1-2; TRBD1 is a possible D gene (6 bases). Looked up from germline, CDR1 is SQVTM and CDR2 is ANQGSEA. V was shortened by 6 bases and J by 7 bases, with 12 bases between the two germline ends. This CDR3 contains 11 residues. CDR3 DNA sequence: TGCAGCGTAACAGGGCCTACTGGCTACACCTTC. Translation: CSVTGPTGYTF.

The V and J genes are TRBV2 and TRBJ1-2; 7 bases are a match to TRBD1. The germline gives CDR1 SNHLY, CDR2 FYNNEI. V lost 5 bases, J lost 2 bases, and 2 bases stayed unmatched. CDR3 size: 13 residues. CDR3 nucleotides: TGTGCCAGCAGTTTGGACAGGAACTATGGCTACACCTTC. Its translation: CASSLDRNYGYTF.

The V gene is TRBV7-2, the J gene TRBJ2-7; the D gene is possibly TRBD2 (5 bases). This CDR3 comprises 16 residues. CDR1 SGHTA and CDR2 FQGNSA come from the germline V gene. Trimming took 4 bases from V and 2 from J, leaving 18 bases between them. CDR3 coding DNA: TGTGCCAGCAGCTCCCTCCCAGGACTTAGCCCCTACGAGCAGTACTTC. This codes for CASSSLPGLSPYEQYF.

The chain carries TRBV2 and TRBJ2-6, with 7 bases identical to TRBD1. The germline V gene encodes CDR1 SNHLY and CDR2 FYNNEI. Losses at the gene ends were 3 bases for V and 2 bases for J; bases not matched to a gene: 7. The CDR3 spans 17 residues. Written as DNA, the CDR3 is TGTGCCAGCAGTGACAGTAAAGGGGGCGCTGGGGCCAACGTCCTGACTTTC. The encoded protein is CASSDSKGGAGANVLTF.

The chain uses TRBV5-1 and TRBJ2-4; 9 nucleotides agree with TRBD2. J lost 0 bases, V lost 0 bases, and 10 bases had no gene match. Per germline, CDR1 SGHRS and CDR2 YFSETQ. The CDR3 is 19 amino acids. The CDR3 DNA sequence: TGCGCCAGCAGCTTGGTTCCAGCGGGGGGACCTCTAGCCAAAAACATTCAGTACTTC. It encodes CASSLVPAGGPLAKNIQYF.